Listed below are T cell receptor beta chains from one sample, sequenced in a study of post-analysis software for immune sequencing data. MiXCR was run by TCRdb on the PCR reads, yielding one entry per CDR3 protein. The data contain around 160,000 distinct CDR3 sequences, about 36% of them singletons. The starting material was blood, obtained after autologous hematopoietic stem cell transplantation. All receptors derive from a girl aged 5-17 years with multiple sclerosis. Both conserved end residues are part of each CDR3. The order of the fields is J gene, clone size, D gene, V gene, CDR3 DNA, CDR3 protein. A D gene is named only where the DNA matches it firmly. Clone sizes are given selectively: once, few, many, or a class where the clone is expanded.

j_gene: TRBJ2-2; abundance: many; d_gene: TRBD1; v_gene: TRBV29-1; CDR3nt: TGCAGCGCGCAGGGGGCGAACACCGGGGAGCTGTTTTTT; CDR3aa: CSAQGANTGELFF
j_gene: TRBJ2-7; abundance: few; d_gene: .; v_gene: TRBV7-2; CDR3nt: TGTGCCAGCAGAGCAGCCTTGGATACCTCCTACGAGCAGTACTTC; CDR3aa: CASRAALDTSYEQYF
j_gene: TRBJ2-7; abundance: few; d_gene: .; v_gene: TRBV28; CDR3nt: TGTGCCAGCAGTCCCGATTTTAGCGAGCAGTACTTC; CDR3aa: CASSPDFSEQYF
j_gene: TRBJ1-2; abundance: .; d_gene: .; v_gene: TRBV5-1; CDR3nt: TGCGCCAGCAGCTCCGGCGGAGAGTTCGTAGGCTACACCTTC; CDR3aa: CASSSGGEFVGYTF
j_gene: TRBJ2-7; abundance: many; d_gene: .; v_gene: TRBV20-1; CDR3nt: TGCAGTGCTAGGGACGACTACGAGCAGTACTTC; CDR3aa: CSARDDYEQYF
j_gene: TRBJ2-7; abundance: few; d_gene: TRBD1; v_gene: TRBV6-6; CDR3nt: TGTGCCAGCAGTTACCGCGGGACAGGGGGCTACGAGCAGTACTTC; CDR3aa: CASSYRGTGGYEQYF
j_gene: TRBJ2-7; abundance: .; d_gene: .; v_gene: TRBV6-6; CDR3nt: TGTGTCAGCAGTTACCGAGGGTACGAGCAGTACTTC; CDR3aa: CVSSYRGYEQYF
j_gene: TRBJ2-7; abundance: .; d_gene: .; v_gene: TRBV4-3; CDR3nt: TGCGCCAGCAGCCAAGATCTTCAGTCCTACGAGCAGTACTTC; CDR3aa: CASSQDLQSYEQYF
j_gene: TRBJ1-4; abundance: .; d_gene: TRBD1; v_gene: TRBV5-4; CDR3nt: TGTGCCAGCAGCCACACAGGGGAGTTGAAGGAAAAACTGTTTTTT; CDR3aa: CASSHTGELKEKLFF
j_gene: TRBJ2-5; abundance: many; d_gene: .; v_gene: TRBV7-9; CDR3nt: TGTGCCAGCAGCACGGGGGACAGCAAACAAGAGACCCAGTACTTC; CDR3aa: CASSTGDSKQETQYF
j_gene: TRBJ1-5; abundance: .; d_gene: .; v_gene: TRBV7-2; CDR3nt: TGTGCCAGCAGCTTACAGGCGAGCAATCAGCCCCAGCATTTT; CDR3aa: CASSLQASNQPQHF
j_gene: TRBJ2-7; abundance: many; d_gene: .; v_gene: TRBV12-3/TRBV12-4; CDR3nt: TGTGCCAGCAGCCTCGCACAGGGTAACAACGAGCAGTACTTC; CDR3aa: CASSLAQGNNEQYF
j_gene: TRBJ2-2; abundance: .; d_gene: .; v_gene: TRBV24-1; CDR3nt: TGTGCCACCAGTGATTTAGGACTGCACACCGGGGAGCTGTTTTTT; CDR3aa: CATSDLGLHTGELFF
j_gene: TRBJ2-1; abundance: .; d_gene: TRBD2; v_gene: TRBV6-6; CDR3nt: TGTGCCAGCAGTTTAGGGGGTACTAGCGGGAGAAATGAGCAGTTCTTC; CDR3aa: CASSLGGTSGRNEQFF
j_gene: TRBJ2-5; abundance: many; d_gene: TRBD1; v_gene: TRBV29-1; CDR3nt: TGCAGCGTCTCAACAGGGGGGCGAGAGACCCAGTACTTC; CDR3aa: CSVSTGGRETQYF
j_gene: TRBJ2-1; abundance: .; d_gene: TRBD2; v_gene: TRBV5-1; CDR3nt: TGCGCCAGCAGCCCCCGGACTAGCGGGGTACTCTACAATGAGCAGTTCTTC; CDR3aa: CASSPRTSGVLYNEQFF
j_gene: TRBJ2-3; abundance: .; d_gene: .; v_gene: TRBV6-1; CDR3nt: TGTGCCAGCAGTGAAGCGGAAGAGGGCCCAGATACGCAGTATTTT; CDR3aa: CASSEAEEGPDTQYF